These 21 T cell receptor beta chains came from one sample sequenced in a study of blood T cell repertoires in COVID-19. Assay: immunoSEQ multiplex PCR; the TCRdb copy retains only in-frame clones and omits some. The table shows approximately 350,000 clones, with around 83% occurring only once. Sequencing input: PBMCs or T cells enriched from blood (not recorded which). These receptors were taken from a woman aged 45-65 years who had recovered from COVID-19.

This clone came up a few times. The chain joins TRBV5-4 to TRBJ2-7; D might be TRBD1 (6 bases). The CDR3 is 14 residues long. Germline V gene sequence: CDR1 SGHNT, CDR2 YYREEE (reference sequence). V shed 3 bases and J shed 7 bases, with 17 bases lying between them. The CDR3 is CASSSRTVQREQYF. CDR3 sequence (DNA): TGTGCCAGCAGCTCCCGGACAGTTCAGAGGGAGCAGTACTTC.

V usage is TRBV30 and J usage is TRBJ1-1; D remains unclear. Trimming took 0 bases from V and 1 from J, leaving 12 bases between them. The CDR3 sequence is 15 residues long. CDR1 GTSNPN and CDR2 SVGIG come from the germline V gene (reference sequence). CDR3 sequence reads: CAWSVQSSGNTEAFF. The DNA for the CDR3 is TGTGCCTGGAGTGTACAGTCCAGCGGGAACACTGAAGCTTTCTTT.

The genes are TRBV27 and TRBJ2-4; TRBD2 is a possible D gene (5 bases). This CDR3 spans 12 amino acids. Germline V gene sequence: CDR1 MNHEY, CDR2 SMNVEV (reference sequence). Trimming left V 8 bases short and J 5 bases short, with 10 bases between. The CDR3, as DNA: TGTGCCAGCGGGAGAAGACAAAACATTCAGTACTTC. Residues: CASGRRQNIQYF.

V is TRBV6-5 and J is TRBJ1-2, with TRBD1 matching 7 bases. V was pared by 7 bases and J by 6 bases, with 14 bases of the junction left unmatched. Per germline, CDR1 MNHEY and CDR2 SVGAGI. The length of the CDR3 is 15 residues. The CDR3 reads CASTRPDREKNGYTF. The CDR3 DNA reads as TGTGCCAGCACCCGACCAGACAGGGAAAAAAATGGCTACACCTTC.

The V call is TRBV21-1, the J call TRBJ2-3; TRBD2 was called by the table and not checked on the DNA. TRBV21-1 counts as a pseudogene. CDR3 size: 20 residues. The CDR3 coding sequence is TGTGCCAGCAGCAGAGTAGGCGGACTAGCGGGGGGCCCCCGCACAGATACGCAGTATTTT. It translates to CASSRVGGLAGGPRTDTQYF.

CDR3 loop: CASSQRYRVEETQYF. CDR3 nucleotides: TGTGCCAGCAGCCAAAGGTACAGGGTGGAAGAGACCCAGTACTTC. V and J are TRBV3-1 (or the pseudogene TRBV3-2) and TRBJ2-5, with D maybe TRBD1 (6 bases). The V gene's germline CDR1 is LGHDT and CDR2 YNNKEL (reference sequence). The CDR3 loop spans 15 amino acids. Trimming cost V 2 bases and J 3 bases, with 13 bases left between them.

V is TRBV6-5 and J is TRBJ1-5; no clear D gene. The CDR3 runs 16 residues. Germline V CDR1 and CDR2: MNHEY, SVGAGI. Trimming cost V 2 bases and J 0 bases, with 11 bases left between them. The CDR3 DNA sequence: TGTGCCAGCAGTTACGTCCCCCGGAGTAGCAATCAGCCCCAGCATTTT. Its protein is CASSYVPRSSNQPQHF.

The J gene is TRBJ2-5, the V gene TRBV5-4; 11 bases are a match to TRBD1. Germline CDR1 SGHNT, CDR2 YYREEE (reference sequence). The junction had 4 bases not matched to a gene; V was cut back by 4 bases and J by 2 bases. The CDR3 totals 15 residues. The CDR3 is CASSTGQGVQETQYF. The CDR3 DNA follows: TGTGCCAGCAGCACGGGACAGGGGGTTCAAGAGACCCAGTACTTC.

A remark on this clone: Distinct nucleotide sequences in the sample also encode this CDR3. The rearrangement links TRBV2 to TRBJ2-1; perhaps TRBD2 as D (5 bases). Looked up from germline, CDR1 is SNHLY and CDR2 is FYNNEI. V lost 6 bases, J lost 0 bases, and 6 bases lay in between. CDR3 length equals 13 residues. CDR3 sequence reads: CASRGSSYNEQFF. CDR3 nucleotide sequence: TGTGCCAGCAGAGGGAGCTCCTACAATGAGCAGTTCTTC.

V and J are TRBV14 and TRBJ1-4; tentatively, D is TRBD1 (5 bases). This CDR3 region has 13 residues. V lost 4 bases and J lost 8, with 11 bases in between. Germline-derived CDR1 and CDR2 are SGHDN and FVKESK. The CDR3 region is CASSRGRAEKLFF. The CDR3 bases are TGTGCCAGCAGCCGGGGCAGGGCAGAAAAACTGTTTTTT.

A few counts support this clone. The chain is built from TRBV4-2 and TRBJ1-3; TRBD1 agrees at 7 bases. Germline CDR1 LGHNA, CDR2 YNFKEQ. V dropped 3 bases and J dropped 4; count of bases not matched to a gene: 6. This CDR3 is built from 15 residues. CDR3 amino acids: CASSQGGTAGNTIYF. Here the CDR3 DNA reads TGTGCCAGCAGCCAGGGCGGGACAGCCGGAAACACCATATATTTT.

V and J are TRBV6-1 and TRBJ2-2; D is possibly TRBD2 (6 bases). V gave up 2 bases and J gave up 1 base, with 11 bases separating them. CDR3 length: 16 amino acids. Germline CDR1 is MNHNS and CDR2 is SASEGT. As DNA, the CDR3 is TGTGCCAGCAGTGAACCTACCGGGAGGAACACCGGGGAGCTGTTTTTT. Translation gives CASSEPTGRNTGELFF.

The chain is built from TRBV5-6 and TRBJ2-1; D is possibly TRBD2 (5 bases). This CDR3 has 17 residues. Germline V gene sequence: CDR1 SGHDT, CDR2 YYEEEE. V was trimmed by 2 bases and J by 0 bases, leaving 15 bases between them. CDR3 in amino acids: CASSLGLTMSSYNEQFF. As DNA, the CDR3 is TGTGCCAGCAGCTTAGGACTGACCATGAGCTCCTACAATGAGCAGTTCTTC.

J is TRBJ2-7 and V is TRBV5-1, with 7 bases that match TRBD2. Germline CDR1 is SGHRS and CDR2 is YFSETQ. The CDR3 runs to 14 residues. After removal of 5 bases from V and 5 bases from J, the junction contained 10 bases not matched to a gene. The CDR3 nucleotides are TGCGCCAGCAGGCGTCTAGCGGAGACCCACGAGCAGTACTTC. Translating it yields CASRRLAETHEQYF.

The J gene is TRBJ1-1, the V gene TRBV30; 7 bases match TRBD1. This CDR3 is 14 amino acids long. V lost 5 bases, J lost 4 bases, and 10 bases stayed unmatched. CDR1 and CDR2 from the germline V gene are GTSNPN and SVGIG (reference sequence). The CDR3: CAWGVLAGGTEAFF. The CDR3 nucleotides read TGTGCCTGGGGAGTTTTGGCAGGGGGCACTGAAGCTTTCTTT. The full variable domain, in which reference TRBV30 and TRBJ1-1 provide the parts outside the CDR3, is SQTIHQWPATLVQPVGSPLSLECTVEGTSNPNLYWYRQAAGRGLQLLFYSVGIGQISSEVPQNLSASRPQDRQFILSSKKLLLSDSGFYLCAWGVLAGGTEAFFGQGTRLTVV.

V gene TRBV29-1 combines with J gene TRBJ2-2; TRBD1 matches at 8 bases. With 6 bases clipped from V and 8 bases from J, the junction kept 11 bases outside the gene matches. This CDR3 comprises 14 residues. Germline V gene sequence: CDR1 SQVTM, CDR2 ANQGSEA. CDR3 coding DNA: TGCAGCGTAGGACAGGGCTCCGTTATGGGGGAGCTGTTTTTT. Its protein is CSVGQGSVMGELFF.

The chain has TRBV19 and TRBJ1-6, with 7 bases aligning to TRBD1. CDR1 and CDR2 (germline): LNHDA, SQIVND (reference sequence). Trimming at V came to 2 bases and at J to 8 bases, leaving 3 bases not matched to a gene. The CDR3 covers 14 residues. CDR3 amino acids: CASSIQGDDSPLHF. CDR3 in DNA: TGTGCCAGTAGTATACAGGGGGACGATTCACCCCTCCACTTT.

The chain joins TRBV6-2 or TRBV6-3 to TRBJ2-1; the match to TRBD2 covers 8 bases. The germline V gene encodes CDR1 MNHEY and CDR2 SVGEGT. The CDR3 totals 17 residues. V was clipped by 0 bases and J by 6 bases; unmatched bases: 10. For the CDR3, the DNA is TGTGCCAGCAGTTACTCACCCTTGGCGGGGGGAACCAATGAGCAGTTCTTC. This codes for CASSYSPLAGGTNEQFF.

This clone occurred once. V usage is TRBV7-8 and J usage is TRBJ2-7; 11 bases are shared with TRBD2. The ends lost 2 bases at V and 4 bases at J; junction bases unmatched: 4. Per the germline V gene, CDR1 is SGHVS and CDR2 is FQNEAQ. The CDR3 sequence is 15 residues long. The CDR3 is CASSLMASGGYEQYF. The CDR3 nucleotides read TGTGCCAGCAGCTTAATGGCTAGCGGGGGGTACGAGCAGTACTTC. Looking up the rest from reference TRBV7-8 and TRBJ2-7 gives the full variable domain: GAGVSQSPRYKVAKRGQDVALRCDPISGHVSLFWYQQALGQGPEFLTYFQNEAQLDKSGLPSDRFFAERPEGSVSTLKIQRTQQEDSAVYLCASSLMASGGYEQYFGPGTRLTVT.

J is TRBJ2-7 and V is TRBV14; 7 bases fit TRBD2. Germline values: CDR1 SGHDN, CDR2 FVKESK. There are 15 residues in the CDR3. Trimming removed 1 base from V and 1 base from J; junction bases left unmatched: 4. Here the CDR3 reads CASSQGRGLSYEQYF. DNA of the CDR3: TGTGCCAGCAGCCAAGGGCGGGGGTTGTCCTACGAGCAGTACTTC. The full variable domain, completed using reference TRBV14 and TRBJ2-7, is EAGVTQFPSHSVIEKGQTVTLRCDPISGHDNLYWYRRVMGKEIKFLLHFVKESKQDESGMPNNRFLAERTGGTYSTLKVQPAELEDSGVYFCASSQGRGLSYEQYFGPGTRLTVT.

The chain has TRBV19 and TRBJ2-1, with 8 bases that match TRBD1. Germline-derived CDR1 and CDR2 are LNHDA and SQIVND (reference sequence). V shed 4 bases, J shed 6 bases, and the junction held 14 bases outside the gene matches. This CDR3 region has 17 residues. The DNA of the CDR3 is TGTGCCAGTAGTACTCGCTCAGGGGGCGGGGTTGTCAATGAGCAGTTCTTC. It is translated as CASSTRSGGGVVNEQFF.